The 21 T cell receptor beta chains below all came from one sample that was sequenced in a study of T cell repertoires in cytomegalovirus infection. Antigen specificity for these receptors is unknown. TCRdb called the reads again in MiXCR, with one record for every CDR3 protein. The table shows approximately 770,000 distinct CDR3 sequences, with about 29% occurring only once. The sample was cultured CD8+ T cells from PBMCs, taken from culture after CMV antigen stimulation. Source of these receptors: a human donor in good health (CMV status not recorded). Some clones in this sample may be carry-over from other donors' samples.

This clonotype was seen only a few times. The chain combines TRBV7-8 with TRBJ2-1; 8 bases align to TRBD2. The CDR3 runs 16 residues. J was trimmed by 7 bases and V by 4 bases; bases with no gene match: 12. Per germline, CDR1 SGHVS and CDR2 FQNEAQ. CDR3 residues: CASSSFGGGSKNEQFF. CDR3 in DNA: TGTGCCAGCAGCTCCTTCGGCGGGGGGTCTAAGAATGAGCAGTTCTTC.

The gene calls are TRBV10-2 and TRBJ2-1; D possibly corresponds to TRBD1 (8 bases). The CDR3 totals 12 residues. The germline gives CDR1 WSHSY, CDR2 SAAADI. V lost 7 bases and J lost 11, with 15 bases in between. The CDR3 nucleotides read TGCGCCAGCATGCGGACAGGGACTAAGCAGTTCTTC. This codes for CASMRTGTKQFF.

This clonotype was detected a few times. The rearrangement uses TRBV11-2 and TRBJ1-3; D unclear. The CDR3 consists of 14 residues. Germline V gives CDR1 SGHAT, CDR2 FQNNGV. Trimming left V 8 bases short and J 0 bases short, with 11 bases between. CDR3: CASGRGPSGNTIYF. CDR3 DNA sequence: TGTGCCAGCGGTCGAGGTCCCTCTGGAAACACCATATATTTT.

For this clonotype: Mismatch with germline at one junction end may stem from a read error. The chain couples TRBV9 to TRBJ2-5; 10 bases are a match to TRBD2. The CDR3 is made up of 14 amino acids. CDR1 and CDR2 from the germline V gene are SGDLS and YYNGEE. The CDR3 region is CASSVAGGQETQYF. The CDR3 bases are TGTGCCAGCAGTGTAGCGGGGGGTCAAGAGACCCAGTACTTC.

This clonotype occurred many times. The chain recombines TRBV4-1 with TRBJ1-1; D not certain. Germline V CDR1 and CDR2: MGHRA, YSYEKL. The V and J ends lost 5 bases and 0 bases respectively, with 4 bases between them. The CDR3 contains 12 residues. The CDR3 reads CASSNMNTEAFF. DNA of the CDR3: TGCGCCAGCAGCAACATGAACACTGAAGCTTTCTTT.

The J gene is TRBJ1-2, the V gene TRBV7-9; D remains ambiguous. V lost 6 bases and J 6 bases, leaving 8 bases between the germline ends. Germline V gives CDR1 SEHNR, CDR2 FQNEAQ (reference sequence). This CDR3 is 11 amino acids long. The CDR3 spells CASRRLDGYTF. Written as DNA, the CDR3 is TGTGCCAGCAGGCGGTTGGATGGCTACACCTTC.

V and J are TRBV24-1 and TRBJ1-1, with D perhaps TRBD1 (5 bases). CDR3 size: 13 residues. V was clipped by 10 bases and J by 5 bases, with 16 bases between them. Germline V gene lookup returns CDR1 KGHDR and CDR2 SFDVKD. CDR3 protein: CATQAGGLTEAFF. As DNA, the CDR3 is TGTGCCACTCAGGCTGGGGGGTTGACTGAAGCTTTCTTT.

CDR3 nucleotides: TGTGCCAGCTCTCCGGGACAGGTACAAGAGACCCAGTACTTC. Its translation: CASSPGQVQETQYF. The chain is built from TRBV27 and TRBJ2-5; 8 nucleotides line up with TRBD1. V was pared by 8 bases and J by 2 bases, with 7 bases of the junction left unmatched. The CDR3 sequence is 14 residues long. Germline CDR1 and CDR2: MNHEY and SMNVEV (reference sequence).

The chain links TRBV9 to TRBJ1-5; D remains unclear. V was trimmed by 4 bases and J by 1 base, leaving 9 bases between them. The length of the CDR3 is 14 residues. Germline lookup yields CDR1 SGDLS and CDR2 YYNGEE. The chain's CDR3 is CASSPGNSNQPQHF. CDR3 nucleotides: TGTGCCAGCAGCCCCGGCAACAGCAATCAGCCCCAGCATTTT.

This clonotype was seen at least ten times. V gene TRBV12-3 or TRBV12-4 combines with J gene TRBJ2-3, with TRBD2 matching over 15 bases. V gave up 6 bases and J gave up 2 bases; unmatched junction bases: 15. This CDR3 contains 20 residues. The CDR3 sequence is CASSGTPGLAGGLLTDTQYF. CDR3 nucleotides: TGTGCCAGCAGCGGAACCCCGGGACTAGCGGGGGGCCTGCTCACAGATACGCAGTATTTT.

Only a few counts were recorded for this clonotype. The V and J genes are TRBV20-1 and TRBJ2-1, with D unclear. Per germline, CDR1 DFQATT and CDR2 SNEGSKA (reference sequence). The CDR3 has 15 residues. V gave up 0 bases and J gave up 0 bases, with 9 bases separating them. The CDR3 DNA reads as TGCAGTGCTAGAGACGGGCTAAGCTCCTACAATGAGCAGTTCTTC. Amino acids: CSARDGLSSYNEQFF.

CDR3 sequence: CASRVLADYSNQPQHF. The CDR3 DNA follows: TGTGCCTCCCGAGTGTTGGCAGATTATAGCAATCAGCCCCAGCATTTT. The rearrangement uses TRBV19 and TRBJ1-5; D uncertain. This CDR3 has 16 amino acids. The germline V and J ends were trimmed by 11 bases and 0 bases, with 20 bases remaining between them. The germline V gene has CDR1 LNHDA and CDR2 SQIVND (reference sequence).

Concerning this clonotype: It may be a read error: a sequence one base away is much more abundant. The CDR3 is CASCHPPMLDRMWYNEQFF. DNA of the CDR3: TGTGCCAGCTGCCACCCGCCAATGTTGGACAGGATGTGGTACAATGAGCAGTTCTTC. The chain is built from TRBV7-2 and TRBJ2-1; 7 bases align to TRBD1. Germline CDR1 reads SGHTA; CDR2 reads FQGNSA. V shed 8 bases, J shed 4 bases, and the junction held 23 bases outside the gene matches. The CDR3 length is 19 residues.

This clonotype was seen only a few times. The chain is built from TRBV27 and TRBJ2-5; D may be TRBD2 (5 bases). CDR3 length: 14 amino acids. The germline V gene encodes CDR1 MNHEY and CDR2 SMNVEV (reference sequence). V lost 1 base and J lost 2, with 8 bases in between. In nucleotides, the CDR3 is TGTGCCAGCAGTTTATTTTCGGGGCAAGAGACCCAGTACTTC. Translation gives CASSLFSGQETQYF.

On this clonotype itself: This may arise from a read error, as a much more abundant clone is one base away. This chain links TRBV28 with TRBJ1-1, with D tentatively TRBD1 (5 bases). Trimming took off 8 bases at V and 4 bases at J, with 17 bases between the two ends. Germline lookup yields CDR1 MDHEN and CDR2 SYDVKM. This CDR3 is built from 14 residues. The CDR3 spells CASVTGFGTTEAFF. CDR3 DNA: TGTGCCAGCGTTACAGGTTTTGGTACCACTGAAGCTTTCTTT.

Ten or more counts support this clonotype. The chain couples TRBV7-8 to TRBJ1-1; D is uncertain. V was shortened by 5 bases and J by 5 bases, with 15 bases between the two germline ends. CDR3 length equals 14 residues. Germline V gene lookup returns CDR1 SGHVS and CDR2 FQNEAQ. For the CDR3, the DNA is TGTGCCAGCAGCATACTAACCCAGAGGACTGAAGCTTTCTTT. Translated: CASSILTQRTEAFF.

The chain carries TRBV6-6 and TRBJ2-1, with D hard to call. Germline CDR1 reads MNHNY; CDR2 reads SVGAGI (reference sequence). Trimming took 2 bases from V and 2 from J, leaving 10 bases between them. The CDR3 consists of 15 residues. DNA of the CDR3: TGTGCCAGCAGTTACCAGACTCGAACCTACAATGAGCAGTTCTTC. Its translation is CASSYQTRTYNEQFF.

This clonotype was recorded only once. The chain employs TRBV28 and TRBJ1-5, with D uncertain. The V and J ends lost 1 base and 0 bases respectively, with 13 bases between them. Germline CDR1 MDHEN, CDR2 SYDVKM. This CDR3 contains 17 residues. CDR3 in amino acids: CASSLFGVGFSNQPQHF. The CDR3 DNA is TGTGCCAGCAGTTTATTCGGGGTCGGTTTTAGCAATCAGCCCCAGCATTTT.

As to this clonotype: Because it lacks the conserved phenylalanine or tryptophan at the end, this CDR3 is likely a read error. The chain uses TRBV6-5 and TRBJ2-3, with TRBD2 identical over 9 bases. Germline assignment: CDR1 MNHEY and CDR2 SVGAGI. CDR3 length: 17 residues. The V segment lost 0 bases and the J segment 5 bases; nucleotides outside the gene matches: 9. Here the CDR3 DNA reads TGTGCCAGCAGTTACTCGACAGCTAGCGGGGTGGGAGATACGCAGTATGTT. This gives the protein CASSYSTASGVGDTQYV.

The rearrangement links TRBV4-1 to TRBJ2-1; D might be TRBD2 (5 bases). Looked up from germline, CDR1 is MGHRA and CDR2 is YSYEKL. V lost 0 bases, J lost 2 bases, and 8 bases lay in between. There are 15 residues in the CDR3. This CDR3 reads CASSQDLAAYNEQFF. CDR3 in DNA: TGCGCCAGCAGCCAAGATCTAGCCGCCTACAATGAGCAGTTCTTC.

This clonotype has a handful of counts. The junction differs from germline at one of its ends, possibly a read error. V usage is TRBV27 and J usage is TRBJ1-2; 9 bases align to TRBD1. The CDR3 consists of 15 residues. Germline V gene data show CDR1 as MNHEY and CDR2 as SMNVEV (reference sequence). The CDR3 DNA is TGTGCCAGCAGTCTATCCGGGACAGGGCACTATGGCTACACCTTC. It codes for CASSLSGTGHYGYTF.